Listed below are T cell receptor beta chains from one sample, sequenced in a study of cytomegalovirus exposure and HLA in healthy donors. Profiled with immunoSEQ multiplex PCR; TCRdb holds only in-frame clones, not every one. Among more than 150,000 clones listed, about three quarters were seen once. Sequencing input: PBMCs. The receptors were sampled from a woman between 45 and 60 years old in good health and CMV-seropositive. Each CDR3 is given with its conserved first and last residue. The D gene is left open where the match is weak. Part of the rows lack a size; the others show once, few, many or a class for expanded clones.

d_call j_call cdr3_length v_call clone_size cdr3_nt cdr3_aa
TRBD1 TRBJ1-5 13 TRBV27 NA TGTGCCAGCAGTCGGGGCCGGGACAGGGCCCAGCATTTT CASSRGRDRAQHF
TRBD1 TRBJ1-2 12 TRBV4-1 few TGCGCCAGCAGCCGAGAGACAGGGGGCTACACCTTC CASSRETGGYTF
TRBD2 TRBJ2-3 16 TRBV4-3 NA TGCGCCAGCAGCCAGGACTCGGGAGGGAGGACAGATACGCAGTATTTT CASSQDSGGRTDTQYF
TRBD1 TRBJ1-2 15 TRBV25-1 NA TGTGCCAGCAGTGAAGGGACAGGGGGCAGCTATGGCTACACCTTC CASSEGTGGSYGYTF
NA TRBJ2-7 15 TRBV6-5 NA TGTGCCAGCAGTTACTCTGGACTGTCCAACTACGAGCAGTACTTC CASSYSGLSNYEQYF
NA TRBJ2-3 14 TRBV2 few TGTGCCATCACCACCCTCGAGGGATCAGATACGCAGTATTTT CAITTLEGSDTQYF
NA TRBJ2-7 12 TRBV2 NA TGTGCCAGCAGTCCCCAGGGTACCGAGCAGTACTTC CASSPQGTEQYF
TRBD1 TRBJ1-3 15 TRBV14 NA TGTGCCAGCAGCCAGAAGGGGGCGGCTGGAAACACCATATATTTT CASSQKGAAGNTIYF
NA TRBJ1-2 12 TRBV28 NA TGTGCCAACGGGTGGGGCGGCTATGGCTACACCTTC CANGWGGYGYTF
TRBD1 TRBJ2-2 15 TRBV9 NA TGTGCCAGCAGCGTTGGACAGGGTGGCACCGGGGAGCTGTTTTTT CASSVGQGGTGELFF
TRBD1 TRBJ2-4 14 TRBV6-6 few TGTGCCAGCAGTCCGGACAGGGCCAAAAACATTCAGTACTTC CASSPDRAKNIQYF
NA TRBJ2-2 13 TRBV10-3 few TGTGCCATCATGGACAGTAACACCGGGGAGCTGTTTTTT CAIMDSNTGELFF
TRBD1 TRBJ2-2 14 TRBV9 NA TGTGCCAGCAGCGCGGGACAGGTTTTCGGGGAGCTGTTTTTT CASSAGQVFGELFF
NA TRBJ1-5 15 TRBV4-2 NA TGTGCCAGCAGCCAAGACGGGGGGGGGAATCAGCCCCAGCATTTT CASSQDGGGNQPQHF
TRBD1 TRBJ2-1 16 TRBV2 NA TGTGCCAGCAGTTCCGTGGGGGACAGGGGGGACAATGAGCAGTTCTTC CASSSVGDRGDNEQFF